This T cell receptor (beta chain) was obtained from a study of T cells in Graves' hyperthyroidism and ophthalmopathy (dated by TCRdb to the late 2010s). Context from the whole study: Peripheral blood was sampled at the time of initial diagnosis, prior to any treatment. TCR V-J signatures able to tell the groups apart were searched for in a discovery cohort of 90 to 100 patients, of whom roughly 42 had Graves' ophthalmopathy and more than 55 had stable Graves' hyperthyroidism. An independent validation cohort of under 20 hyperthyroidism patients and 17 patients who later progressed to ophthalmopathy tested prospective prediction of ophthalmopathy. The approximately 95 discovery patients were divided at random into training and test sets in a 7:3 ratio. In addition, the study compared T-cell repertoires in thyroid tissue and in blood from 6 or 7 Graves' hyperthyroidism patients. Once sampling was done, hyperthyroidism patients were given methimazole at a starting dose of 30 mg daily, whereas ophthalmopathy patients were given high-dose intravenous methylprednisolone. According to the paper, TCR Vbeta CDR3 sequencing was carried out on approximately 140 peripheral blood samples, which came from fewer than 50 ophthalmopathy, 70 to 80 hyperthyroidism and around 17 progressor patients. Study-wide findings and limitations: Most expanded thyroid clonotypes (frequency above 0.001) were also detected in blood, a finding suggesting that blood repertoires may reflect thyroid immune responses. Sample size was not statistically predetermined, and blinding of investigators to group allocation was not performed. A model built on a 13 V-J signature distinguished ophthalmopathy from stable hyperthyroidism, reaching approximately 89% sensitivity and around 81% specificity in cross-validation and 80%/75% in testing. In validation, the model predicted progression to ophthalmopathy with approximately 70% sensitivity and 72% to 85% specificity, a median of around 6.6 months before onset.

This clonotype was seen at least ten times. Its antigen has not been determined. Base qualities are not provided; no much larger clone lies one nucleotide away. A patient counted as having stable Graves' hyperthyroidism if no progression to ophthalmopathy occurred over 18 months of follow-up. Hyperthyroidism patients were aged 18 to 65 years and newly diagnosed, with disease duration of less than 2 months. The study excluded patients with uncontrolled infections, other autoimmune diseases, pregnancy or lactation. Diagnoses were established on the basis of clinical symptoms, serum thyroxine and TRAb, thyroid ultrasound, and orbital computed tomography. Ficoll-Paque density gradient centrifugation was used to isolate PBMCs from about 10 ml of fresh peripheral blood. Total RNA was extracted using Trizol reagent, and RNA quality was assessed on an Agilent 2100 Bioanalyzer. Amplification of TCR beta CDR3 regions was carried out from RNA transcripts. The TCR CDR3 was subjected to a first round of RT-PCR using the HTBI primer set and the Qiagen OneStep RT-PCR kit. Libraries were constructed in a second round of multiplex PCR, after which size selection and purification were performed. Sequencing of the libraries was done on an Illumina HiSeq2000 using paired-end 100 bp reads. The original pipeline was this. SOAPnuke was used to process the raw data, with reads discarded if the reads contained adapters or uncalled bases, had a mean Phred below 15, or lacked an exact constant-primer or identifier match. COPE v1.2.5 was used to merge high-quality paired reads, and clonotypes were defined as unique nucleotide sequences. Clonotypes were aligned to IMGT TRBV, TRBD and TRBJ reference segments using MiTCR v1.1. Only V-J combinations with frequency above 0.0001, covering 99% to 99.2% of repertoires, were analysed. A TCS score was defined as the ratio between F50 (clonal expansion) and ExV (chaos), using BLOSUM62-based TCRdist between CDR3 peptides within each V-J. Welch's t-statistics and random forest reduced several hundred V-J features to 13, which were used in a naive Bayes classifier (R e1071). TCRdb reworked the public reads: Q25 trimming with fastp, MiXCR clone assembly, productive beta chains retained. Rows are unified per CDR3 protein, each entry keeping the most common DNA and genes. The V and J calls were determined by TCRdb, not by the authors. This sample has 300,000 to 450,000 distinct CDR3 sequences in its table, and about 15% of those were observed once. The top ten clonotypes cover about 33% of the sample.

According to the germline V gene, CDR1 reads KGHDR and CDR2 reads SFDVKD. Trimming removed 6 bases from V and 4 bases from J; the gene matches leave 3 bases unexplained. Inclusive of the bounding cysteine and phenylalanine, the CDR3 is 14 residues long. Left in the record is the CDR3 DNA by itself, 42 bases read in frame from the first base. The chain uses TRBV24-1 and TRBJ2-1; 9 central nucleotides agree with TRBD2. The clonotype comes from a woman in her twenties or thirties with Graves' hyperthyroidism. Source material: blood. The nucleotide sequence is TGTGCCACCAGTTATAGCGGGAGTTACAATGAGCAGTTCTTC. The translation is CATSYSGSYNEQFF.